This passage covers 19 T cell receptor beta chains from one sample sequenced in a study of vaccination and CD4 T cells after COVID-19. No antigen has been assigned to these receptors. Treatment meaning: roughly 10-day PBMC culture with coronavirus spike peptide pools or control peptides (ViraFEST assay). Ahead of the COVID-19 pandemic (2011-2018), the CD4+ T cells of the unexposed donor were collected. Oncomine TCR Beta short-read sequencing was applied to DNA from cultured CD4+ T cells. MiXCR, run by TCRdb on the PCR reads, gives a single entry per CDR3 protein. Of about 5,400 distinct CDR3 sequences listed, around 45% are singletons. The sequencing input was CD4+ T cells from blood, cultured in vitro. The receptors derive from a human donor in good health.

A few counts support this clonotype. The chain employs TRBV7-9 and TRBJ2-2, with no clear D. There are 16 residues in the CDR3. CDR1 is SEHNR and CDR2 is FQNEAQ in the germline V gene (reference sequence). V shed 3 bases and J shed 7 bases, with 18 bases lying between them. The CDR3 DNA reads as TGTGCCAGCAGCTTTTCCCCCCTCACTTCTGGCGGGGAGCTGTTTTTT. It yields the protein CASSFSPLTSGGELFF.

This chain joins TRBV20-1 and TRBJ2-3; D not resolved. There are 12 residues in the CDR3. Germline assignment: CDR1 DFQATT and CDR2 SNEGSKA (reference sequence). Deletions cut 6 bases from V and 2 bases from J, with 9 bases between. The CDR3, as DNA: TGCAGTGCCGAAGCCTTCACAGATACGCAGTATTTT. It specifies CSAEAFTDTQYF.

This clonotype showed up just a few times. The chain combines TRBV20-1 with TRBJ1-2, with 7 bases matching TRBD1. V shed 5 bases, J shed 4 bases, and the junction held 10 bases outside the gene matches. The CDR3 has 14 residues. CDR1 is DFQATT, CDR2 SNEGSKA, per germline (reference sequence). The CDR3 spells CSAPPNRGGYGYTF. CDR3 nucleotides: TGCAGTGCTCCTCCCAACAGGGGAGGCTATGGCTACACCTTC.

The CDR3 loop is CASKGVDFGTDTQYF. Written as DNA, the CDR3 is TGTGCCAGCAAGGGGGTAGATTTTGGCACAGATACGCAGTATTTT. This sequence joins TRBV6-1 and TRBJ2-3, with a possible D match to TRBD1 (6 bases). CDR1 is MNHNS and CDR2 is SASEGT in the germline V gene. Trimming removed 7 bases from V and 1 base from J, with 15 bases in between. The CDR3 extends over 15 amino acids.

This sequence joins TRBV15 and TRBJ1-3; the match to TRBD1 covers 7 bases. CDR1 is LNHNV and CDR2 is YYDKDF in the germline V gene (reference sequence). This CDR3 is built from 14 residues. V was pared by 3 bases and J by 4 bases, with 3 bases of the junction left unmatched. Here the CDR3 reads CATSRPGQGNTIYF. As DNA, the CDR3 is TGTGCCACCAGCAGGCCGGGACAGGGAAACACCATATATTTT.

This clonotype was observed a few times. The chain combines TRBV10-3 with TRBJ1-2, with 8 bases matching TRBD1. This CDR3 comprises 15 residues. Per the germline V gene, CDR1 is ENHRY and CDR2 is SYGVKD. V was pared by 5 bases and J by 1 base, with 6 bases of the junction left unmatched. CDR3 DNA: TGTGCCATCAGTCAAAACGGACAGGGTAACTATGGCTACACCTTC. Protein product: CAISQNGQGNYGYTF.

In this sample, this clonotype turned up a few times. The V call is TRBV20-1, the J call TRBJ1-1, with D tentatively TRBD1 (5 bases). With 2 bases removed from V and 4 bases from J, the gap between germline ends came to 11 bases. Germline V CDR1 and CDR2: DFQATT, SNEGSKA (reference sequence). The CDR3 spans 13 residues. CDR3 amino acids: CSARRGRTTEAFF. DNA for the CDR3: TGCAGTGCTAGACGGGGGAGGACCACTGAAGCTTTCTTT.

This chain joins TRBV5-4 and TRBJ2-7; 8 nucleotides line up with TRBD1. The CDR3 contains 15 residues. Germline CDR1 and CDR2: SGHNT and YYREEE (reference sequence). Germline trimming cut 3 bases from V and 4 bases from J; bases unmatched to any gene: 9. The CDR3 DNA sequence: TGTGCCAGCAGCTACGACAGGGGATCTCTTTACGAGCAGTACTTC. The encoded protein is CASSYDRGSLYEQYF.

J is TRBJ1-3 and V is TRBV15, with D maybe TRBD1 (5 bases). V dropped 0 bases and J dropped 4 bases, with 10 bases sitting between them. The CDR3 contains 15 residues. The germline V gene has CDR1 LNHNV and CDR2 YYDKDF (reference sequence). CDR3 sequence: CATSRDRTPGNTIYF. The CDR3 DNA reads as TGTGCCACCAGCAGAGATCGGACACCCGGAAACACCATATATTTT.

The genes are TRBV9 and TRBJ2-3; 7 bases are shared with TRBD1. V trimming: 0 bases; J trimming: 9 bases; junction bases outside the gene matches: 7. This CDR3 has 14 amino acids. Germline V gives CDR1 SGDLS, CDR2 YYNGEE. CDR3: CASSVEPGQNTQYF. The CDR3 DNA reads TGTGCCAGCAGCGTAGAACCGGGACAGAACACGCAGTATTTT.

The V and J genes are TRBV15 and TRBJ2-3; D gene ambiguous. Trimming left V 0 bases short and J 5 bases short, with 18 bases between. The CDR3 covers 17 residues. The germline V gene encodes CDR1 LNHNV and CDR2 YYDKDF (reference sequence). The CDR3 DNA is TGTGCCACCAGCAGAGAAACCCCCCGGGTGGCCGGAGATACGCAGTATTTT. Translating it yields CATSRETPRVAGDTQYF.

This clonotype came up a few times. V gene TRBV30 combines with J gene TRBJ2-4, with 9 bases aligning to TRBD2. The V gene's germline CDR1 is GTSNPN and CDR2 SVGIG (reference sequence). The CDR3 loop spans 13 amino acids. The CDR3, as DNA: TGTGCTGCCAAAGTAGCGGGAGAGAACATTCAGTACTTC. Translated: CAAKVAGENIQYF.

The V and J genes are TRBV6-1 and TRBJ2-7; TRBD2 matches 11 bases. The CDR3 runs to 14 residues. CDR1 is MNHNS and CDR2 is SASEGT in the germline V gene. Losses at the gene ends were 6 bases for V and 2 bases for J; bases not matched to a gene: 3. CDR3: CASRPLAGAYEQYF. The CDR3 bases are TGTGCCAGCAGGCCACTAGCGGGGGCCTACGAGCAGTACTTC.

The chain uses TRBV6-5 and TRBJ2-2; perhaps TRBD2 as D (5 bases). The CDR3 sequence is 17 residues long. The V gene lost 4 bases and the J gene lost 6 bases, with 21 bases spanning the gap. Germline lookup yields CDR1 MNHEY and CDR2 SVGAGI. CDR3 in amino acids: CASSSDSSSFHSGELFF. CDR3 DNA: TGTGCCAGCAGTTCGGACTCCTCAAGTTTTCATTCCGGGGAGCTGTTTTTT.

By share of the sample, this clonotype is large (0.1 to 1%). This sequence joins TRBV28 and TRBJ2-3; 12 nucleotides match TRBD2. Germline V lookup: CDR1 MDHEN, CDR2 SYDVKM. This CDR3 region has 13 residues. Losses at the gene ends were 10 bases for V and 5 bases for J; bases not matched to a gene: 4. The DNA of the CDR3 is TGTGCCACGGGACTAGCGGGTTTAGATACGCAGTATTTT. This translates into CATGLAGLDTQYF.

This clonotype was counted between two and nine times. V is TRBV19 and J is TRBJ2-1, with 9 bases matching TRBD2. This CDR3 spans 14 amino acids. After removal of 6 bases from V and 8 bases from J, the junction contained 8 bases not matched to a gene. The germline V gene encodes CDR1 LNHDA and CDR2 SQIVND (reference sequence). The chain's CDR3 is CASSGLAIGDEQFF. CDR3 in DNA: TGTGCCAGTAGCGGACTAGCGATAGGAGATGAGCAGTTCTTC.

CDR3 bases: TGTGCCAGCGGTTTAGGGACAGGGACGAACACTGAAGCTTTCTTT. Its translation is CASGLGTGTNTEAFF. V gene TRBV6-5 combines with J gene TRBJ1-1, with TRBD1 matching over 9 bases. The V segment lost 8 bases and the J segment 1 base; nucleotides outside the gene matches: 8. The V gene's germline CDR1 is MNHEY and CDR2 SVGAGI. The CDR3 has 15 amino acids.

By its share, this clonotype is medium-sized. The gene calls are TRBV2 and TRBJ1-1; D might be TRBD1 (6 bases). Germline V gene data show CDR1 as SNHLY and CDR2 as FYNNEI. V was cut by 7 bases and J by 11 bases, with 14 bases left in between. This CDR3 is 11 amino acids long. The CDR3, as DNA: TGTGCCAGCAACAGGGAGTGGGCGGCTTTCTTT. As protein: CASNREWAAFF. Complete variable domain (other parts from reference TRBV2 and TRBJ1-1): EPEVTQTPSHQVTQMGQEVILRCVPISNHLYFYWYRQILGQKVEFLVSFYNNEISEKSEIFDDQFSVERPDGSNFTLKIRSTKLEDSAMYFCASNREWAAFFGQGTRLTVV.

The chain carries TRBV19 and TRBJ1-6; D is unresolved. CDR1 and CDR2 from the germline V gene are LNHDA and SQIVND (reference sequence). This CDR3 has 16 residues. Deletions cut 3 bases from V and 7 bases from J, with 16 bases between. CDR3 DNA: TGTGCCAGTAGTATTATCGCGGGTCACTCCAATTCACCCCTCCACTTT. Translating gives CASSIIAGHSNSPLHF.